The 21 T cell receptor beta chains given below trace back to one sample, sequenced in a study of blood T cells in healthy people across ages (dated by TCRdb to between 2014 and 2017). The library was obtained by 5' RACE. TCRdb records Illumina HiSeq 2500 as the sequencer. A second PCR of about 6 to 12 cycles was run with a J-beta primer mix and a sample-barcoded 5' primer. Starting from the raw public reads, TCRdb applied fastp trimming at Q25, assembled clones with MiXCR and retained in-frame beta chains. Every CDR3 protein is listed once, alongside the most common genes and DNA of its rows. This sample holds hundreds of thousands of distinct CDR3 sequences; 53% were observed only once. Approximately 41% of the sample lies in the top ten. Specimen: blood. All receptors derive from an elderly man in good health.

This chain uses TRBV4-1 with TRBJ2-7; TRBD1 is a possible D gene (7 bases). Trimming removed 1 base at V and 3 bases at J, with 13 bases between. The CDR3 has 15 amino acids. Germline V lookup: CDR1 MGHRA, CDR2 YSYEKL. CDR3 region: CASSQVAGQYYEQYF. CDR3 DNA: TGCGCCAGCAGCCAAGTGGCGGGACAGTACTACGAGCAGTACTTC.

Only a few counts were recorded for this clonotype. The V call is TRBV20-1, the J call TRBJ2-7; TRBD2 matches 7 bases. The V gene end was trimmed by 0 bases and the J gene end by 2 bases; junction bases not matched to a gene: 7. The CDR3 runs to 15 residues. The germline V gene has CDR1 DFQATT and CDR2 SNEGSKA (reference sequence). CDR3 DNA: TGCAGTGCTAGAGATCCTAGCGGAGATCCCTACGAGCAGTACTTC. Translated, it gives CSARDPSGDPYEQYF.

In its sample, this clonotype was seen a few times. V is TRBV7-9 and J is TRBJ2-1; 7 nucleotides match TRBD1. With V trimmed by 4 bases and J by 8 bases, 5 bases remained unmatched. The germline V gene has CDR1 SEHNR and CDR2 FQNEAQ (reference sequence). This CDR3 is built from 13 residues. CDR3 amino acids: CASSYWTGDEQFF. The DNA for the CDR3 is TGTGCCAGCAGCTACTGGACAGGAGATGAGCAGTTCTTC.

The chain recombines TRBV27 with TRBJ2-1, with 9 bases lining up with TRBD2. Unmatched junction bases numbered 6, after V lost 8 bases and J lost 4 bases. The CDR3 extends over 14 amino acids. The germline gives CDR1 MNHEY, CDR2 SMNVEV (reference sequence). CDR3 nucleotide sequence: TGTGCCAGCCATGGACTAGCGAGGTACAATGAGCAGTTCTTC. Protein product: CASHGLARYNEQFF.

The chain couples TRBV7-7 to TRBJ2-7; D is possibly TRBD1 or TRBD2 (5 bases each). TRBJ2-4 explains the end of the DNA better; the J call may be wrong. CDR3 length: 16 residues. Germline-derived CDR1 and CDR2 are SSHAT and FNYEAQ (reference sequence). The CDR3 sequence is CASSLTRAGRKNIQYF. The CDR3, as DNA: TGTGCCAGCAGCTTAACGAGGGCAGGGCGGAAAAACATTCAGTACTTC.

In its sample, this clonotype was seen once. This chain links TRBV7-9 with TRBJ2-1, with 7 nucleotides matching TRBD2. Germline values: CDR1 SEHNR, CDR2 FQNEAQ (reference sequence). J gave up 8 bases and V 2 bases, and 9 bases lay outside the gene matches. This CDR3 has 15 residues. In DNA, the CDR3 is TGTGCCAGCAGCTTAATTCAACGCGGGAGAGATGAGCAGTTCTTC. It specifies CASSLIQRGRDEQFF.

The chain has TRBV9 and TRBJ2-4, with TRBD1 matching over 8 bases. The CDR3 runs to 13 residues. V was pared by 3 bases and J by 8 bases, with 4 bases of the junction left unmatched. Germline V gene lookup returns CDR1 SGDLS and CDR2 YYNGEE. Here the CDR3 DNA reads TGTGCCAGCAGCGCGCAGGGGGCTGACATTCAGTACTTC. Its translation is CASSAQGADIQYF. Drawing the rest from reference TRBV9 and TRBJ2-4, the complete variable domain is DSGVTQTPKHLITATGQRVTLRCSPRSGDLSVYWYQQSLDQGLQFLIQYYNGEERAKGNILERFSAQQFPDLHSELNLSSLELGDSALYFCASSAQGADIQYFGAGTRLSVL.

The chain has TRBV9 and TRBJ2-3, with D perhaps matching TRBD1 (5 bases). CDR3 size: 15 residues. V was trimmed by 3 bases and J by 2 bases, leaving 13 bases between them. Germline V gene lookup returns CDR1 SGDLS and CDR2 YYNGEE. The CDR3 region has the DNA TGTGCCAGCAGCGGCGATGGGGCCTCCACAGATACGCAGTATTTT. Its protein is CASSGDGASTDTQYF.

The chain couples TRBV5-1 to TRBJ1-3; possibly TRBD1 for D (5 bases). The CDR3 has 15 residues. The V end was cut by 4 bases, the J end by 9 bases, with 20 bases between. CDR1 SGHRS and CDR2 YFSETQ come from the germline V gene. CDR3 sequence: CASSIQDYPRGTIYF. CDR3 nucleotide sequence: TGCGCCAGCAGCATACAGGACTACCCTCGGGGCACCATATATTTT.

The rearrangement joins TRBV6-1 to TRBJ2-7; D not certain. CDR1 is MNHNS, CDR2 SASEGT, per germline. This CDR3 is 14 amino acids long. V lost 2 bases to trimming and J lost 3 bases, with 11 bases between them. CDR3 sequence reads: CASSELRDVYEQYF. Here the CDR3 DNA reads TGTGCCAGCAGTGAATTGCGAGACGTCTACGAGCAGTACTTC.

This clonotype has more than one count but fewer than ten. CDR3 loop: CSVPGTSVGEQYF. The DNA of the CDR3 is TGCAGCGTTCCCGGGACTAGCGTGGGCGAGCAGTACTTC. The chain joins TRBV29-1 to TRBJ2-7; 10 positions match TRBD2. Germline V gene lookup returns CDR1 SQVTM and CDR2 ANQGSEA. Unmatched junction bases numbered 7, after V lost 5 bases and J lost 6 bases. There are 13 residues in the CDR3.

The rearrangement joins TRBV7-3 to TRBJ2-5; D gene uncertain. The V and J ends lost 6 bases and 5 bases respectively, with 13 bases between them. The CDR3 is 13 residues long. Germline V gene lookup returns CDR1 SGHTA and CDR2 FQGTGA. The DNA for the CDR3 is TGTGCCAGCAGTCAGTCTCGGACGGAGACCCAGTACTTC. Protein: CASSQSRTETQYF.

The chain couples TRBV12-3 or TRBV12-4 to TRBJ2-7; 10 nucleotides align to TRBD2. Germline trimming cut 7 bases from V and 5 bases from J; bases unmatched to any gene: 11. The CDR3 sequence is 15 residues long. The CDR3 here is CASKLAGSRGHEQYF. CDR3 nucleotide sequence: TGTGCCAGCAAACTAGCGGGATCTCGGGGCCACGAGCAGTACTTC.

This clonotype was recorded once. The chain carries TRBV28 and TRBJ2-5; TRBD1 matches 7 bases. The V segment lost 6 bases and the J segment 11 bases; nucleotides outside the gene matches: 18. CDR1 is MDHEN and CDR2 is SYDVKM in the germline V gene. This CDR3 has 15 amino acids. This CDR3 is CASSKRQGPYNEQYF. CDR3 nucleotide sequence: TGTGCCAGCAGCAAAAGACAGGGCCCCTACAATGAGCAGTACTTC.

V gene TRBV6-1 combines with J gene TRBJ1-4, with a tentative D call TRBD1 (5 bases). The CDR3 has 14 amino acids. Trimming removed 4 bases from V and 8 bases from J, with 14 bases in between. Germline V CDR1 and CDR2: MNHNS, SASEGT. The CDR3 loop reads CASSGDRGLEKLFF. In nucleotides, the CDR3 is TGTGCCAGCAGTGGGGACCGAGGGTTGGAAAAACTGTTTTTT.

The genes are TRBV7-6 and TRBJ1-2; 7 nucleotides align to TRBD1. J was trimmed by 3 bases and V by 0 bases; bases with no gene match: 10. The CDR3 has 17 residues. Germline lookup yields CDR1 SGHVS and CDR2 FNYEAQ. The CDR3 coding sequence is TGTGCCAGCAGCTTAGCGTCGGGGCAGGGGGTAGACTATGGCTACACCTTC. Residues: CASSLASGQGVDYGYTF.

DNA of the CDR3: TGTGCCTCCAAGGGGGCGTCCTACAATGAGCAGTTCTTC. It specifies CASKGASYNEQFF. The chain recombines TRBV6-5 with TRBJ2-1; TRBD1 matches at 7 bases. Germline V lookup: CDR1 MNHEY, CDR2 SVGAGI. V lost 11 bases to trimming and J lost 1 base; unmatched junction nucleotides: 5. The CDR3 sequence is 13 residues long.

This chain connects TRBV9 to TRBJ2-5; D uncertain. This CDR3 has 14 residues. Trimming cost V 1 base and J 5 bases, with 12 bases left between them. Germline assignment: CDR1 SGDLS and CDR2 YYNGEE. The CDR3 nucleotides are TGTGCCAGCAGCGTATCTTCCTTACCCGAGACCCAGTACTTC. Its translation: CASSVSSLPETQYF.

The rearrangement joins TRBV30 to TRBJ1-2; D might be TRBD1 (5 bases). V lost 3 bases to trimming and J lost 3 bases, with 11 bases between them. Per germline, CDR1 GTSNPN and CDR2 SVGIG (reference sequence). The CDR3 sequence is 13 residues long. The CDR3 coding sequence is TGTGCCTGGAGCGAGACAGCTGACTATGGCTACACCTTC. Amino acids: CAWSETADYGYTF.

The CDR3 DNA follows: TGTGCCAGCAGCTTAGTTAGCGGCTCCTACAATGAGCAGTTCTTC. Translation gives CASSLVSGSYNEQFF. This chain links TRBV7-2 with TRBJ2-1; a weak D match, TRBD2 (6 bases). V was cut by 1 base and J by 0 bases, with 7 bases left in between. The CDR3 has 15 residues. Germline loops: CDR1 SGHTA, CDR2 FQGNSA.

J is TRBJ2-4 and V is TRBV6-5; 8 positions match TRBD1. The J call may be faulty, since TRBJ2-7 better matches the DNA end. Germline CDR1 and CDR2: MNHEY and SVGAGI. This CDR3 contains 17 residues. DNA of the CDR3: TGTGCCAGCAGTTACTCAGCCGCCAGGACAGGGACGAACGAGCAGTACTTC. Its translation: CASSYSAARTGTNEQYF.